This paragraph reports one T cell receptor beta chain. The specificity of this receptor is unknown. It has no much larger one-base neighbor in the sample; base qualities were not kept. The entry originates in a study of CD8 T cells in Susac syndrome (dated by TCRdb to about 2019). Looking at the study overall: Whether CD8+ T cell activation and differentiation in Susac syndrome was antigen driven was tested using repertoire sequencing.

Peripheral blood CD8+ and CD4+ T cells from healthy donors, Susac syndrome patients and multiple sclerosis patients were profiled using high-throughput TCR beta sequencing. Healthy donors were included as age- and sex-matched controls. Bulk CD8+ and CD4+ T cells were purified by magnetic negative isolation, while CD8+ TEMRA cells were enriched using FACS. Blood was drawn into EDTA tubes, processed within 24 hours, and PBMCs were isolated by density gradient centrifugation. PBMCs intended for TCR sequencing were cryopreserved in liquid nitrogen and thawed later in a water bath at 37 degrees C. Purity of sorted or isolated CD4+, CD8+ and CD8+ TEMRA cells was at least 90%. RNA was extracted using the RNeasy kit, and about 0.45 to 1 ug of the RNA was reverse transcribed with random hexamers. The immunoSEQ multiplex PCR assay, covering 54 Vbeta and 13 Jbeta segments, was used to amplify TCR beta CDR3 regions. PCR amplification bias was corrected by using a synthetic template baseline for primer optimization and computational correction. The authors processed their data as follows. Reads were annotated to V, D and J genes per IMGT and analyzed with immunoSEQ Analyzer, keeping only productive sequences. Clonality was computed as one minus Shannon entropy normalized by log2 of the number of productive unique sequences. For each patient and control, public and private clones were evaluated among the 100 most prevalent clones. Clones were defined as Susac-specific if absent from the healthy and MS cohorts, from 900 to 1,200 published viral clones and from other ImmuneACCESS disease sequences. TCRdb ran its own pipeline on the public reads, namely fastp trimming at Q25 and MiXCR clone calling, and kept in-frame beta chains. Each CDR3 protein gets just one entry, which takes the most common genes and DNA from the rows behind it. The V and J calls reflect TCRdb's pipeline rather than the authors' work. Here the sample has fewer than 200,000 distinct CDR3 sequences; 90% to 95% occur a single time. 0.1% of the sample is in the top ten clones.

Findings and caveats that apply to the study as a whole: The TCR sequencing and HLA analysis was acknowledged to have included a relatively small number of individuals.

This clonotype was sampled from a human donor in good health. The sample taken for sequencing was CD4+ T cells from PBMCs.

Here the CDR3 is given as CASSLEVPNTEAFF. The nucleotides read TGTGCCAGCAGTCTCGAGGTCCCCAACACTGAAGCTTTCTTT. The rearranged segments are TRBV14 and TRBJ1-1, with no D gene named confidently. The CDR3 sequence holds 14 residues, the cysteine and phenylalanine included. Only the CDR3 region is kept as DNA, spanning 42 bases read in frame from base 1. V is shortened by 6 bases, J by 2 bases, and the region joining them spans 13 bases. CDR1 and CDR2, per the germline V gene, are SGHDN and FVKESK. When the CDR3 is completed using the reference TRBV14 and TRBJ1-1 genes on either side, the full variable domain is EAGVTQFPSHSVIEKGQTVTLRCDPISGHDNLYWYRRVMGKEIKFLLHFVKESKQDESGMPNNRFLAERTGGTYSTLKVQPAELEDSGVYFCASSLEVPNTEAFFGQGTRLTVV.